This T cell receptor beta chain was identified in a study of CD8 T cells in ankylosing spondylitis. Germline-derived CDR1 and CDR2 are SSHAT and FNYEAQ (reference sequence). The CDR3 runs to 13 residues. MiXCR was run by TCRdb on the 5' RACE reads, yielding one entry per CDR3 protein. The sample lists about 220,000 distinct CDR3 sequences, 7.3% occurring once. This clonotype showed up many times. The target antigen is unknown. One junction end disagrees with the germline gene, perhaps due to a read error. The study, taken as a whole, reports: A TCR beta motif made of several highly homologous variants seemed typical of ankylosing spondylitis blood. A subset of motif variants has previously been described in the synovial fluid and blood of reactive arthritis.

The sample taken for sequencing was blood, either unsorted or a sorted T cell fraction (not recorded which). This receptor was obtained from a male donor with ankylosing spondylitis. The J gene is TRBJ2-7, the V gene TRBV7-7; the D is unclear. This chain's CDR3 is CASSYSHLEEQYF. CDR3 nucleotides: TGTGCTAGCAGCTACTCACATTTAGAAGAGCAGTACTTC. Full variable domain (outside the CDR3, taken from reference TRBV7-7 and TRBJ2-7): GAGVSQSPRYKVTKRGQDVTLRCDPISSHATLYWYQQALGQGPEFLTYFNYEAQPDKSGLPSDRFSAERPEGSISTLTIQRTEQRDSAMYRCASSYSHLEEQYFGPGTRLTVT.